This TCR beta chain was observed in a study of blood T cell repertoires in COVID-19. In the study overall: Whether acute or convalescent, the COVID-19 samples came from the United States, Italy and Spain. The analysed material was cDNA or gDNA that came from T cells, B-cell-depleted T cells, or PBMCs.

In the study's own analysis: Estimation of nucleated cell counts relied on the amplification of reference gene primers. Method: immunoSEQ multiplex PCR; TCRdb's copy keeps in-frame clones and lacks some. V, J and clone size were drawn from that table, and D and trimming were deduced from the DNA. This table has some 500,000 clones, 85% to 90% appearing once. The CDR3 has 17 residues. CDR1 is ENHRY, CDR2 SYGVKD, per germline. V was trimmed by 0 bases and J by 3 bases, leaving 18 bases between them. This clone was recorded once. The J gene is TRBJ2-7, the V gene TRBV10-3, with a weak D call TRBD1 (5 bases). The clonotype comes from a woman aged 45-60 years with COVID-19, enrolled during active disease. The sequencing input was peripheral blood. CDR3 residues: CAISESLGQAPFYEQYF. CDR3 bases: TGTGCCATCAGTGAGTCGTTGGGGCAAGCTCCCTTCTACGAGCAGTACTTC.